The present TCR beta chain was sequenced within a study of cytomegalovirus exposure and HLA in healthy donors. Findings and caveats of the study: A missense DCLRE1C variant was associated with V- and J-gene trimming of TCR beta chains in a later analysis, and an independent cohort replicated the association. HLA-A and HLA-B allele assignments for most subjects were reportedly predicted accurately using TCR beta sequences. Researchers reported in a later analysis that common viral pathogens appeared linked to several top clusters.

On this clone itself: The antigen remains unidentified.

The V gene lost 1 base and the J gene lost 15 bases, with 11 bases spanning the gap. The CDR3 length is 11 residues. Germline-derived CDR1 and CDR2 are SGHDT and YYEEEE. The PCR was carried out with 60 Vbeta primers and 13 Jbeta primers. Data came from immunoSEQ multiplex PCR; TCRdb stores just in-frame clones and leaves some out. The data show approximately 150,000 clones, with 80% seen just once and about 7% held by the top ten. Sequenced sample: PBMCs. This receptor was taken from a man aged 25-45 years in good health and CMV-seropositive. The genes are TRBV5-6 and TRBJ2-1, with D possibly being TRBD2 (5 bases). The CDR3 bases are TGTGCCAGCAGCTTGCGTCGGGGTATGTTCTTC. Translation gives CASSLRRGMFF.